These T cell receptor beta chains were read from a single sample in a study of blood T cell repertoires in COVID-19. Assay: immunoSEQ multiplex PCR; the TCRdb copy retains only in-frame clones and omits some. The sample lists about 160,000 clones, around four fifths occurring once. Sequenced material: peripheral blood. The receptors were sampled from a woman at least 80 years old with active or convalescent COVID-19. CDR3s include the opening cysteine and the closing phenylalanine or tryptophan. Fields, in order: V gene, J gene, D gene, clone size, CDR3 protein, CDR3 DNA. The D gene is left open where the match is weak. Size values are once, few and many counts, or a class for expanded clones, and some rows have none.

TRBV9,TRBJ2-5,-,-,CASSVSVEETQYF,TGTGCCAGCAGCGTATCGGTCGAGGAGACCCAGTACTTC
TRBV12-3/TRBV12-4,TRBJ1-1,-,-,CASSTRQWEAFF,TGTGCCAGCAGTACAAGACAGTGGGAAGCTTTCTTT
TRBV24-1,TRBJ1-1,TRBD1,-,CATSDPKTGMNTEAFF,TGTGCCACCAGTGATCCGAAGACAGGGATGAACACTGAAGCTTTCTTT
TRBV7-8,TRBJ2-5,-,-,CASSSPQGWKTQYF,TGTGCCAGCAGCTCGCCCCAGGGGTGGAAGACCCAGTACTTC
TRBV7-8,TRBJ2-1,-,-,CASSLAEETAQFF,TGTGCCAGCAGCTTAGCAGAGGAGACAGCGCAGTTCTTC
TRBV27,TRBJ2-2,TRBD1,-,CASSLSSGTGTAGELFF,TGTGCCAGCAGTTTATCCTCCGGGACAGGCACCGCCGGGGAGCTGTTTTTT
TRBV18,TRBJ1-1,-,-,CASSPREGKTEAFF,TGTGCCAGCTCACCAAGGGAGGGGAAGACGGAAGCTTTCTTT
TRBV4-1,TRBJ2-6,-,-,CASSQQGTGANVLTF,TGCGCCAGCAGCCAACAGGGAACTGGGGCCAACGTCCTGACTTTC
TRBV9,TRBJ1-2,-,-,CASSVDQSNYGYTF,TGTGCCAGCAGCGTAGATCAGTCCAACTATGGCTACACCTTC
TRBV5-1,TRBJ2-2,-,-,CASSLAFTGELFF,TGCGCCAGCAGCTTGGCCTTTACCGGGGAGCTGTTTTTT
TRBV28,TRBJ1-6,TRBD1,-,CASSTGQGNSPLHF,TGTGCCAGCAGTACGGGACAGGGGAATTCACCCCTCCACTTT
TRBV6-5,TRBJ2-7,-,-,CASSKNSPYEQYF,TGTGCCAGCAGCAAAAACAGCCCCTACGAGCAGTACTTC
TRBV6-5,TRBJ2-3,-,-,CASSYGGTATDTQYF,TGTGCCAGCAGTTACGGGGGGACAGCGACAGATACGCAGTATTTT
TRBV3-1/TRBV3-2,TRBJ1-1,-,-,CASSPQVRSFF,TGTGCCAGCAGCCCGCAGGTACGATCTTTCTTT
TRBV5-4,TRBJ1-2,TRBD1,once,CASSPTGKGGYTF,TGTGCCAGCAGCCCGACAGGGAAAGGAGGCTACACCTTC
TRBV6-4,TRBJ2-7,-,-,CASDTGCLEQYF,TGTGCCAGCGACACAGGGTGTCTCGAGCAGTACTTC
TRBV6-5,TRBJ1-5,TRBD1,-,CASSRTGGSNQPQHF,TGTGCCAGCAGTAGAACAGGGGGAAGCAATCAGCCCCAGCATTTT
TRBV9,TRBJ1-6,TRBD1,once,CASSVGADRGISSYNSPLHF,TGTGCCAGCAGCGTAGGCGCGGACAGGGGGATTAGCTCCTATAATTCACCCCTCCACTTT
TRBV6-6,TRBJ1-5,-,-,CASSYVGASQPQHF,TGTGCCAGCAGTTACGTAGGAGCGAGTCAGCCCCAGCATTTT
TRBV6-6,TRBJ2-2,-,-,CASSVGINTGELFF,TGTGCCAGCAGTGTCGGGATAAACACCGGGGAGCTGTTTTTT
TRBV10-3,TRBJ1-6,TRBD1,-,CAISELAGGETSPLHF,TGTGCCATCAGTGAGTTGGCAGGGGGCGAGACCTCACCCCTCCACTTT
TRBV4-1,TRBJ1-4,-,-,CASSQEAGLPEKLFF,TGCGCCAGCAGCCAAGAGGCAGGGCTACCTGAAAAACTGTTTTTT
TRBV28,TRBJ2-7,-,-,CASSLETVGDYEQYF,TGTGCCAGCAGTTTAGAGACTGTCGGGGACTACGAGCAGTACTTC
TRBV19,TRBJ1-1,-,-,CASSIGAGNTEAFF,TGTGCCAGTAGTATAGGGGCGGGCAACACTGAAGCTTTCTTT